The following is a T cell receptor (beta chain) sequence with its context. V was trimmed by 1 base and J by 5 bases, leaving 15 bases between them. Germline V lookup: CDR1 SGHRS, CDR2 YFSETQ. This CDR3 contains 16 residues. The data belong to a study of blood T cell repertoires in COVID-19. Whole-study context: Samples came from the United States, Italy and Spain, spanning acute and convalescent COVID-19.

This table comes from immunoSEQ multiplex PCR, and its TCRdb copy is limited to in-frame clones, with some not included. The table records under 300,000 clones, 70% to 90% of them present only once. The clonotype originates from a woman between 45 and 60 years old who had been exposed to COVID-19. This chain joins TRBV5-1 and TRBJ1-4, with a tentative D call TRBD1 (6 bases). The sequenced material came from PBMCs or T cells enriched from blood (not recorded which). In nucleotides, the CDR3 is TGCGCCAGCAGCTTGACTTTGGGCCAGGGGAATGAAAAACTGTTTTTT. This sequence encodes CASSLTLGQGNEKLFF. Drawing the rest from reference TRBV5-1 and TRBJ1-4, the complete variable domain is KAGVTQTPRYLIKTRGQQVTLSCSPISGHRSVSWYQQTPGQGLQFLFEYFSETQRNKGNFPGRFSGRQFSNSRSEMNVSTLELGDSALYLCASSLTLGQGNEKLFFGSGTQLSVL.